A single sample is the source of the 17 T cell receptor beta chains below, sequenced in a study of blood T cells in healthy people across ages. A second PCR, run for about 6 to 12 cycles, used a sample-barcoded 5' primer plus a J-beta primer mix. TCRdb re-called the 5' RACE reads through MiXCR, storing one row per CDR3 protein. The sample lists 650,000 to 800,000 distinct CDR3 sequences, 40% to 65% occurring once. Sequencing used blood. The receptor set was obtained from a woman of 80 years or more in good health.

This chain uses TRBV7-9 with TRBJ1-2; a possible D gene is TRBD1 (5 bases). The germline V and J ends were trimmed by 5 bases and 1 base, with 17 bases remaining between them. This CDR3 has 16 residues. Germline V gives CDR1 SEHNR, CDR2 FQNEAQ (reference sequence). DNA for the CDR3: TGTGCCAGCAGCCGATCGGTGGGGGATGTTAACTATGGCTACACCTTC. It codes for CASSRSVGDVNYGYTF.

This clonotype occurred many times. V is TRBV5-1 and J is TRBJ2-7; TRBD1 agrees at 7 bases. In germline, CDR1 is SGHRS, CDR2 YFSETQ. This CDR3 comprises 14 residues. The ends lost 5 bases at V and 3 bases at J; junction bases unmatched: 8. The CDR3 DNA sequence: TGCGCCAGCAGTCGGGACAGCCTAATCTACGAGCAGTACTTC. Protein product: CASSRDSLIYEQYF. Using reference TRBV5-1 and TRBJ2-7 for the parts outside the CDR3, the full variable domain is KAGVTQTPRYLIKTRGQQVTLSCSPISGHRSVSWYQQTPGQGLQFLFEYFSETQRNKGNFPGRFSGRQFSNSRSEMNVSTLELGDSALYLCASSRDSLIYEQYFGPGTRLTVT.

The V gene is TRBV7-2, the J gene TRBJ2-1; D might be TRBD1 (6 bases). Trimming took off 2 bases at V and 12 bases at J, with 11 bases between the two ends. The CDR3 is 12 residues long. The V gene's germline CDR1 is SGHTA and CDR2 FQGNSA. The CDR3 sequence: CASSLSRGGQFF. Here the CDR3 DNA reads TGTGCCAGCAGCTTATCCAGGGGTGGGCAGTTCTTC.

Concerning this clonotype: A junction end diverges from the germline sequence, so it may reflect a read error. The CDR3 DNA reads TGTGCCGGGAGAGGGCAGGACGAGCAGTACTTC. Its translation is CAGRGQDEQYF. The genes are TRBV30 and TRBJ2-7; TRBD2 is a possible D gene (5 bases). In germline, CDR1 is GTSNPN, CDR2 SVGIG (reference sequence). This CDR3 contains 11 residues.

The genes are TRBV6-6 and TRBJ1-5; D remains unclear. V lost 6 bases, J lost 3 bases, and 9 bases lay in between. The CDR3 sequence is 13 residues long. CDR1 is MNHNY, CDR2 SVGAGI, per germline (reference sequence). This CDR3 reads CASSGGHNQPQHF. In DNA, the CDR3 is TGTGCCAGCAGCGGCGGCCACAATCAGCCCCAGCATTTT.

The CDR3 loop reads CSAPGQATNSPLHF. DNA of the CDR3: TGCAGTGCACCAGGACAGGCGACTAATTCACCCCTCCACTTT. J is TRBJ1-6 and V is TRBV20-1; 7 bases line up with TRBD1. From germline, CDR1 is DFQATT and CDR2 SNEGSKA (reference sequence). The CDR3 contains 14 residues. The J segment lost 6 bases and the V segment lost 6 bases, leaving 8 bases of the junction unmatched.

V usage is TRBV21-1 and J usage is TRBJ2-5; TRBD1 reflects the table's D call only, with no check against the DNA. TRBV21-1 is listed as a pseudogene. The CDR3 is 14 amino acids. The chain's CDR3 is CASSKEGEWETQYF. Here the CDR3 DNA reads TGTGCCAGCAGCAAGGAAGGGGAATGGGAGACCCAGTACTTC.

The J gene is TRBJ2-7, the V gene TRBV13; the D is unclear. This CDR3 comprises 13 residues. Germline values: CDR1 PRHDT, CDR2 FYEKMQ (reference sequence). Trimming took off 2 bases at V and 6 bases at J, with 11 bases between the two ends. The CDR3 DNA reads TGTGCCAGCAGCTTAAAACGGCTCCCCGAGCAGTACTTC. Translating it yields CASSLKRLPEQYF. Variable domain in full (rest from reference TRBV13 and TRBJ2-7): AAGVIQSPRHLIKEKRETATLKCYPIPRHDTVYWYQQGPGQDPQFLISFYEKMQSDKGSIPDRFSAQQFSDYHSELNMSSLELGDSALYFCASSLKRLPEQYFGPGTRLTVT.

Ten or more counts support this clonotype. The chain combines TRBV5-1 with TRBJ2-1; 9 bases map to TRBD1. Germline CDR1 and CDR2: SGHRS and YFSETQ. The V gene end was trimmed by 0 bases and the J gene end by 3 bases; junction bases not matched to a gene: 16. This CDR3 contains 20 residues. Here the CDR3 reads CASSLELPGQGPIRYNEQFF. CDR3 sequence (DNA): TGCGCCAGCAGCTTGGAGCTGCCGGGACAGGGTCCTATCCGCTACAATGAGCAGTTCTTC.

This sequence joins TRBV24-1 and TRBJ2-1; no definite D call. Germline V gives CDR1 KGHDR, CDR2 SFDVKD. V was shortened by 3 bases and J by 10 bases, with 15 bases between the two germline ends. CDR3 length: 14 amino acids. The CDR3 DNA follows: TGTGCCACCAGTGATGTGAACAGCGCCGGCGAGCAGTTCTTC. Amino acids: CATSDVNSAGEQFF.

On this clonotype: A much larger clonotype is one base distant, so this may be a read error. The rearrangement links TRBV9 to TRBJ2-5; D uncertain. The DNA end is more similar to TRBJ2-7, so the J call may be wrong. The germline V gene encodes CDR1 SGDLS and CDR2 YYNGEE. This CDR3 is built from 16 residues. The CDR3: CASSVAGRATLGEQYF. DNA of the CDR3: TGTGCCAGCAGCGTAGCTGGACGAGCGACCCTAGGCGAGCAGTACTTC.

This clonotype was counted at least ten times. The CDR3 region has the DNA TGCGCCAGCAGCTATAGGACAGCCTACGAGCAGTACTTC. This sequence encodes CASSYRTAYEQYF. This chain links TRBV5-1 with TRBJ2-7; D possibly corresponds to TRBD1 (6 bases). Trimming removed 3 bases from V and 2 bases from J, with 9 bases in between. There are 13 residues in the CDR3. The V gene's germline CDR1 is SGHRS and CDR2 YFSETQ.

This clonotype was counted a few times. This sequence joins TRBV11-3 and TRBJ2-1; 9 positions match TRBD1. CDR1 and CDR2 from the germline V gene are SGHNT and YENEEA. The CDR3 loop spans 15 amino acids. V was pared by 2 bases and J by 8 bases, with 7 bases of the junction left unmatched. CDR3 sequence (DNA): TGTGCCAGCAGCTTATTTGGACAGGGGACGCATGAGCAGTTCTTC. Protein: CASSLFGQGTHEQFF.

The J gene is TRBJ1-2, the V gene TRBV29-1, with a possible D match to TRBD1 (6 bases). V was shortened by 6 bases and J by 5 bases, with 16 bases between the two germline ends. The CDR3 loop spans 13 amino acids. Germline V lookup: CDR1 SQVTM, CDR2 ANQGSEA. DNA of the CDR3: TGCAGCGTCGGGGGAAGGGGGTCTTATGGCTACACCTTC. Its protein is CSVGGRGSYGYTF.

The CDR3 coding sequence is TGTGCCAGCAGTGAAAGGGGACCCCTCTACACCTTC. This gives the protein CASSERGPLYTF. The genes are TRBV6-1 and TRBJ1-2; D perhaps matches TRBD1 (5 bases). V gave up 2 bases and J gave up 10 bases, with 11 bases separating them. The CDR3 runs to 12 residues. CDR1 is MNHNS and CDR2 is SASEGT in the germline V gene.

The count of this clonotype is one. This could be a read error, since a much larger clone is one nucleotide away. This sequence joins TRBV28 and TRBJ1-5; D is ambiguous. The CDR3 runs to 14 residues. From germline, CDR1 is MDHEN and CDR2 SYDVKM. With 10 bases removed from V and 0 bases from J, the gap between germline ends came to 13 bases. CDR3 amino acids: CATAGYSSNQPQHF. The CDR3 DNA sequence: TGTGCCACTGCGGGTTATAGTAGCAATCAGCCCCAGCATTTT.

The V and J genes are TRBV27 and TRBJ1-6; D is possibly TRBD1 (5 bases). The CDR3 is made up of 17 amino acids. Trimming pared 2 bases from V and 8 bases from J, leaving 19 bases between. Per the germline V gene, CDR1 is MNHEY and CDR2 is SMNVEV (reference sequence). The CDR3 region has the DNA TGTGCCAGCAGTTTAGTGCGGGGCCCCCAGCGGGATTCACCCCTCCACTTT. Its translation is CASSLVRGPQRDSPLHF.